This TCR beta chain was retrieved from a study of T cell responses to AZD1222 COVID-19 vaccine. Trimming removed 6 bases at V and 7 bases at J, with 15 bases between. The CDR3 length is 14 residues. Germline V CDR1 and CDR2: LNHDA, SQIVND (reference sequence). A note on this clone: The antigen is not known.

The data were produced by immunoSEQ multiplex PCR, yet TCRdb's version contains in-frame clones alone and is incomplete. The data contain approximately 210,000 clones, about 89% of them singletons. Study-level findings and limits: Increases in Spike-specific TCR breadth and depth were seen after two AZD1222 doses.

The V call is TRBV19, the J call TRBJ1-4; D might be TRBD1 (5 bases). The TCR comes from an adult who received the AZD1222 COVID-19 vaccine. The sequencing here drew on peripheral blood, taken 28 days after the second AZD1222 dose. The CDR3 nucleotides are TGTGCCAGTAGGGCAGGGCCTGGGAGTGAAAAACTGTTTTTT. It is translated as CASRAGPGSEKLFF.